This T cell receptor beta chain stems from a study of cytomegalovirus exposure and HLA in healthy donors. The CDR3 runs to 15 residues. CDR1 and CDR2 (germline): MNHEY, SVGAGI. The junction had 5 bases not matched to a gene; V was cut back by 0 bases and J by 9 bases. The PCR was carried out with 60 Vbeta primers and 13 Jbeta primers. Clones were sequenced by immunoSEQ multiplex PCR, and TCRdb holds only the in-frame ones, with some missing. This table has some 190,000 clones, 80% appearing once. General study points: As was reported, the classifier diagnosed cytomegalovirus status with high specificity and sensitivity. A later analysis linked a missense DCLRE1C variant to TCR beta V- and J-gene trimming.

This clone has only a few counts. What it binds is unknown. The receptor's source is a woman aged 30 to 39 in good health and CMV-seronegative. Sequencing was done on a sample of PBMCs. The rearrangement joins TRBV6-5 to TRBJ1-6; 7 bases fit TRBD1. The CDR3 spells CASSYSDRTRSPLHF. CDR3 DNA: TGTGCCAGCAGTTACTCGGACAGGACTCGTTCACCCCTCCACTTT.